The T cell receptor beta chain described here comes from a study of patients with pleural tuberculosis. This clonotype was counted many times. A single record per CDR3 protein comes from TCRdb applying MiXCR to the reads. The sample lists around 54,000 distinct CDR3 sequences, about 7.3% occurring once. V lost 10 bases, J lost 0 bases, and 5 bases stayed unmatched. The CDR3 length is 13 residues. Germline V lookup: CDR1 MDHEN, CDR2 SYDVKM. The J gene is TRBJ2-7, the V gene TRBV28, with 8 bases aligning to TRBD1. The sequence was collected from a human donor with pleural tuberculosis. CDR3 bases: TGTGCCACGGAGGGACAGGACTCCTACGAGCAGTACTTC. This encodes CATEGQDSYEQYF.